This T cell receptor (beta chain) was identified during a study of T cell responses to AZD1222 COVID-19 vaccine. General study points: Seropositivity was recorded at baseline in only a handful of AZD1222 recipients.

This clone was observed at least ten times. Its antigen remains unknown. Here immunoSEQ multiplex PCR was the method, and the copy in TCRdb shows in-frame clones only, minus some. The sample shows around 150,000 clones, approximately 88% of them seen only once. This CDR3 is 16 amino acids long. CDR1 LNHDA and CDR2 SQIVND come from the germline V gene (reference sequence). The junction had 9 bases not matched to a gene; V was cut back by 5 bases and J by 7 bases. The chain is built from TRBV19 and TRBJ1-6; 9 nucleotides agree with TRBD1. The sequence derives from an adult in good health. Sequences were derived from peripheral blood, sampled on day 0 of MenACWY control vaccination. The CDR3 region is CASSVRMGQGNSPLHF. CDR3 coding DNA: TGTGCCAGTAGTGTCCGGATGGGACAGGGCAATTCACCCCTCCACTTT. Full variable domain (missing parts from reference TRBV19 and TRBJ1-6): DGGITQSPKYLFRKEGQNVTLSCEQNLNHDAMYWYRQDPGQGLRLIYYSQIVNDFQKGDIAEGYSVSREKKESFPLTVTSAQKNPTAFYLCASSVRMGQGNSPLHFGNGTRLTVT.